Sequencing of this T cell receptor (beta chain) was carried out in a study of cytomegalovirus exposure and HLA in healthy donors. Findings and caveats of the study: Rarity marked most TCR sequences, yet some public TCRs occurred in many donors.

This clone occurred once. Its antigen is as yet unknown. CDR3 length: 15 amino acids. With 4 bases clipped from V and 6 bases from J, the junction kept 13 bases outside the gene matches. The germline V gene has CDR1 SQVTM and CDR2 ANQGSEA. Some clones are missing from TCRdb's copy, which holds only in-frame ones; the method was immunoSEQ multiplex PCR. In the table there are 60,000 to 65,000 clones, approximately 95% of which are singletons. The chain combines TRBV29-1 with TRBJ2-7; 9 positions match TRBD1. Sequenced input: PBMCs. The sequence was obtained from a woman younger than 35 in good health and CMV-seronegative. The CDR3 spells CSVAEDGTGYAEQYF. The CDR3 coding sequence is TGCAGCGTTGCCGAAGATGGGACAGGGTATGCCGAGCAGTACTTC.